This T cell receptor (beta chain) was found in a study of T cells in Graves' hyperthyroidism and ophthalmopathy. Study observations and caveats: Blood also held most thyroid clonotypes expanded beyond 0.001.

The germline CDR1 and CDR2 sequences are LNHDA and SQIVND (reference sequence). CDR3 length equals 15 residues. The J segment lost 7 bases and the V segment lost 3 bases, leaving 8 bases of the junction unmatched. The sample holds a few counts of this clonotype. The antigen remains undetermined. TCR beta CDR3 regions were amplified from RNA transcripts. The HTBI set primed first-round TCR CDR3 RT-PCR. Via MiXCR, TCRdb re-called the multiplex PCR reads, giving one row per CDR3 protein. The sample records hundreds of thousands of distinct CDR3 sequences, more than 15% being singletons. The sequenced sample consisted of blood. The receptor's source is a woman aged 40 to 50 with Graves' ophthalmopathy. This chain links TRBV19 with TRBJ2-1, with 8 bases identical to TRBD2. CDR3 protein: CASSILGGRINEQFF. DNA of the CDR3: TGTGCCAGTAGTATCCTCGGCGGGAGGATAAATGAGCAGTTCTTC.